A single sample gave rise to the 2 T cell receptor beta chains below, sequenced in a study of CD8 T cells in Susac syndrome. Random hexamers served to reverse transcribe about 0.45 to 1 ug RNA. A single record per CDR3 protein comes from TCRdb applying MiXCR to the immunoSEQ multiplex PCR reads. The data show some 190,000 distinct CDR3 sequences, 94% seen once. Sequenced: CD4+ T cells from PBMCs. Receptors were obtained from a human donor with Susac syndrome.

This chain uses TRBV15 with TRBJ2-7; D is possibly TRBD1 (6 bases). Germline V gene data show CDR1 as LNHNV and CDR2 as YYDKDF (reference sequence). Trimming pared 3 bases from V and 5 bases from J, leaving 14 bases between. This CDR3 is built from 14 residues. The CDR3 bases are TGTGCCACCAGCAGCTCCAGGGGTAGCCACGAGCAGTACTTC. This gives the protein CATSSSRGSHEQYF.

This chain connects TRBV25-1 to TRBJ2-5; D not resolved. Germline values: CDR1 MGHDK, CDR2 SYGVNS. V shed 6 bases and J shed 2 bases, with 1 base lying between them. The CDR3 extends over 10 amino acids. Here the CDR3 DNA reads TGTGCCAGCAGACAAGAGACCCAGTACTTC. It encodes CASRQETQYF.